This T cell receptor beta chain was retrieved from a study of response to subunit inactivated influenza vaccine. This clonotype was recorded many times. Its antigen is not identified. Study findings and constraints: Few additional T cells are recruited per seasonal influenza vaccination, authors suggested.

CDR1 is DFQATT, CDR2 SNEGSKA, per germline (reference sequence). The CDR3 totals 14 residues. Between the trimmed V and J ends, which lost 5 bases and 5 bases, there was a span of 16 bases. Each CDR3 protein is one row after TCRdb ran MiXCR on the RT-PCR reads. The sample comprises around 470,000 distinct CDR3 sequences, approximately 7.7% of which are singletons, and about 12% rests with the top ten. This chain uses TRBV20-1 with TRBJ2-1; perhaps TRBD1 as D (6 bases). This receptor was taken from a man between 50 and 75 years old who received an inactivated influenza vaccine. This specimen consisted of PBMCs from blood, obtained less than 25 months after vaccination. DNA of the CDR3: TGCAGTGCTCCCCTAAACAGGGTGCACAATGAGCAGTTCTTC. Amino acids: CSAPLNRVHNEQFF.